These T cell receptor beta chains were read from a single sample in a study of T cells in Graves' hyperthyroidism and ophthalmopathy. TCRdb reprocessed the multiplex PCR reads via MiXCR and lists one record per CDR3 protein. The sample has over 400,000 distinct CDR3 sequences, 22% seen once. Sequenced input: blood. The source is a woman aged 70 to 79 with Graves' ophthalmopathy. Both conserved end residues are part of each CDR3. The order of the fields is clone size, J gene, V gene, CDR3 protein. Some rows have no size entry. The others give once, few or many, or a class for an expanded clone.

.	TRBJ2-2	TRBV6-6	CASSYSGGGLSGTGELFF
.	TRBJ2-1	TRBV20-1	CGASAYRERADEQFF
few	TRBJ2-1	TRBV29-1	CSVEIGGGSYNEQFF
few	TRBJ2-7	TRBV4-1	CASSQKRTGGYEQYF
.	TRBJ2-7	TRBV13	CASSIQDRDSYEQYF
few	TRBJ2-1	TRBV6-1	CASSLIFAGVYNEQFF
many	TRBJ2-2	TRBV19	CASSLGGNTGELFF
.	TRBJ2-1	TRBV5-8	CASSSSGLRYNEQFF
.	TRBJ2-2	TRBV7-7	CASSPTQGSGELFF
.	TRBJ1-4	TRBV12-3/TRBV12-4	CASSRQGQPPRGLFF
.	TRBJ2-7	TRBV7-8	CASSRSGGGSSEQYF
few	TRBJ2-3	TRBV20-1	CSARDPGDSQGASTDTQYF
few	TRBJ2-2	TRBV29-1	CSGGGSTGELFF
.	TRBJ2-3	TRBV7-9	CASSSTLSGTSGSAKDTQYF
few	TRBJ2-2	TRBV2	CASSENWNTGELFF
few	TRBJ2-3	TRBV7-9	CASSQTQGDTQYF
.	TRBJ2-2	TRBV19	CASREDRHGTGELFF
.	TRBJ2-2	TRBV2	CASSDSTGELFF
few	TRBJ2-5	TRBV19	CASTRGTDQETQYF
few	TRBJ2-1	TRBV5-5	CASSPGPHNEQFF
few	TRBJ2-2	TRBV20-1	CSAREAAWGELFF
.	TRBJ2-1	TRBV10-1	CASSESWRTRANEQFF
.	TRBJ1-6	TRBV28	CASSFGSGGGLPLHF
few	TRBJ1-4	TRBV6-1	CASRGQGEGGEKLFF
few	TRBJ1-2	TRBV18	CASSRDGTNYGYTF
few	TRBJ2-1	TRBV3-1	CASSQASGSSREFF
many	TRBJ2-7	TRBV2	CATKERGSLYEQYF